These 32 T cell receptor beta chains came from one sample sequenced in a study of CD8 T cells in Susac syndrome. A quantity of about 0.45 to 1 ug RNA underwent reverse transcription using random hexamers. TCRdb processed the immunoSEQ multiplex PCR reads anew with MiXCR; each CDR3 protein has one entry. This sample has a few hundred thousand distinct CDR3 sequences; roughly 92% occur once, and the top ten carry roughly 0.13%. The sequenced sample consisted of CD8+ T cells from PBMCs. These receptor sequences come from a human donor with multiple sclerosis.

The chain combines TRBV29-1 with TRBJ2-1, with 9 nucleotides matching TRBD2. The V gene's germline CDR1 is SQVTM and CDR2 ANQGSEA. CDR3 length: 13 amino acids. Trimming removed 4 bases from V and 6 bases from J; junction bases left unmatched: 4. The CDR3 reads CSVALAGSNEQFF. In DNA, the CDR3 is TGCAGCGTTGCCCTAGCGGGATCCAATGAGCAGTTCTTC.

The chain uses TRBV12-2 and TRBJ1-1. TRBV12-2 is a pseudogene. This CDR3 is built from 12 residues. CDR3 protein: CASRPGEGGAFF. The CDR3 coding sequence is TGTGCAAGTCGCCCCGGGGAGGGAGGAGCTTTCTTT.

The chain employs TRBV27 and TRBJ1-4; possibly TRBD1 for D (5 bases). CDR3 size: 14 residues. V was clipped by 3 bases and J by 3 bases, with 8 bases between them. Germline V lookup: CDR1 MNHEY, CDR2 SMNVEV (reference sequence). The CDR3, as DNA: TGTGCCAGCAGTTTGGTAGGGGCTAATGAAAAACTGTTTTTT. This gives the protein CASSLVGANEKLFF.

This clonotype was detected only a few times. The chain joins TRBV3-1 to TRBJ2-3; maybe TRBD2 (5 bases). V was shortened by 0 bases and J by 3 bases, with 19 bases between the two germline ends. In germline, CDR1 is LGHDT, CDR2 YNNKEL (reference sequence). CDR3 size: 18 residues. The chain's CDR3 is CASSQEPGNPSLTDTQYF. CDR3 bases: TGTGCCAGCAGCCAAGAGCCCGGGAACCCGTCCCTGACAGATACGCAGTATTTT.

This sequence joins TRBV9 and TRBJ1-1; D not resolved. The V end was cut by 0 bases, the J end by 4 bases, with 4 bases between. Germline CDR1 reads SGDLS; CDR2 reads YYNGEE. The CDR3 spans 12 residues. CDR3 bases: TGTGCCAGCAGCGTAGACGGCACTGAAGCTTTCTTT. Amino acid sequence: CASSVDGTEAFF.

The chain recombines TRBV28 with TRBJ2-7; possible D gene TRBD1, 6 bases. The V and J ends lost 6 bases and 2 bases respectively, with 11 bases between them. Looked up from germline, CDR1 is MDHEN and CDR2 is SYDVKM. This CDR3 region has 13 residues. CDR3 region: CASRDSSTYEQYF. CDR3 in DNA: TGTGCCAGCAGGGACAGCTCAACCTACGAGCAGTACTTC.

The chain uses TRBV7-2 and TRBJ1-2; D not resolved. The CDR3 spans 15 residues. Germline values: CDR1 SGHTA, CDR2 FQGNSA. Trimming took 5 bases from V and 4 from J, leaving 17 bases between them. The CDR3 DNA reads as TGTGCCAGCAGCCCTCGCGTTATACCCCTCTATGGCTACACCTTC. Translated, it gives CASSPRVIPLYGYTF. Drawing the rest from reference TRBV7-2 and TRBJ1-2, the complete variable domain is GAGVSQSPSNKVTEKGKDVELRCDPISGHTALYWYRQSLGQGLEFLIYFQGNSAPDKSGLPSDRFSAERTGGSVSTLTIQRTQQEDSAVYLCASSPRVIPLYGYTFGSGTRLTVV.

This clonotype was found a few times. The CDR3 loop is CASSYMTGAEQYF. CDR3 DNA: TGTGCCAGCAGTTACATGACGGGGGCCGAGCAGTACTTC. The J gene is TRBJ2-7, the V gene TRBV6-2 or TRBV6-3, with D tentatively TRBD1 or TRBD2 (6 bases each). Germline values: CDR1 MNHEY, CDR2 SVGEGT. The CDR3 extends over 13 amino acids. V lost 2 bases and J 6 bases, leaving 11 bases between the germline ends.

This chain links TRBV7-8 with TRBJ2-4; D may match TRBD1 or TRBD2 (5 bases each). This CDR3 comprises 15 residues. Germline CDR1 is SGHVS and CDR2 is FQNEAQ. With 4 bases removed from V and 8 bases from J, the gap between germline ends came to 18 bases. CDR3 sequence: CASSSKQIGDHIQYF. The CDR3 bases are TGTGCCAGCAGCTCCAAACAAATCGGGGACCACATTCAGTACTTC.

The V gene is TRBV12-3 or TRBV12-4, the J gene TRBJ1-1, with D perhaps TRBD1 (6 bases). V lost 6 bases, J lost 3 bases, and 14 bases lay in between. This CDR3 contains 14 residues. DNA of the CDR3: TGTGCCAGCAGCCCAACCCAGGGGTACACTGAAGCTTTCTTT. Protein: CASSPTQGYTEAFF.

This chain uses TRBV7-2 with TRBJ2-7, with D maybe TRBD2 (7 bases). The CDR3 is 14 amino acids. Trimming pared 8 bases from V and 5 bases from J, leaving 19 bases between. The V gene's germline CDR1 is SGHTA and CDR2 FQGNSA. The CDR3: CASDLGGGVHEQYF. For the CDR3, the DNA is TGTGCCAGCGACTTGGGAGGGGGGGTCCACGAGCAGTACTTC.

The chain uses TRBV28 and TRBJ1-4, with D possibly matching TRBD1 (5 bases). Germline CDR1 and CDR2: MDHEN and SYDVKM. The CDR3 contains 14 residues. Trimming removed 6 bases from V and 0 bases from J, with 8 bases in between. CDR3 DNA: TGTGCCAGCAGAGACAGATCAACTAATGAAAAACTGTTTTTT. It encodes CASRDRSTNEKLFF.

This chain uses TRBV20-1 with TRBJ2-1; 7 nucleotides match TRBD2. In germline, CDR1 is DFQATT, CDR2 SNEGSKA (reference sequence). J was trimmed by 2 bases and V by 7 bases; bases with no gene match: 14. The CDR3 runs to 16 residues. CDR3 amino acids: CSVLPREGGTYNEQFF. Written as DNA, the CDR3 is TGCAGTGTTCTCCCCCGCGAGGGAGGGACCTACAATGAGCAGTTCTTC.

This CDR3 reads CASSRLGGAAQPQHF. CDR3 in DNA: TGTGCCAGCAGCCGCCTTGGGGGGGCGGCTCAGCCCCAGCATTTT. The genes are TRBV7-8 and TRBJ1-5; a possible D gene is TRBD1 (6 bases). Germline-derived CDR1 and CDR2 are SGHVS and FQNEAQ. CDR3 length: 15 amino acids. V gave up 5 bases and J gave up 6 bases, with 17 bases separating them.

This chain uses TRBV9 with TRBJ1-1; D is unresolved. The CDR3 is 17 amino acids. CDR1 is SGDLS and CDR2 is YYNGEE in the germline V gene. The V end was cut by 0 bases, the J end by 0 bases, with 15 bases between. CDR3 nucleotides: TGTGCCAGCAGCGTAGAAGGGAAACCAACCATGAACACTGAAGCTTTCTTT. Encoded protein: CASSVEGKPTMNTEAFF.

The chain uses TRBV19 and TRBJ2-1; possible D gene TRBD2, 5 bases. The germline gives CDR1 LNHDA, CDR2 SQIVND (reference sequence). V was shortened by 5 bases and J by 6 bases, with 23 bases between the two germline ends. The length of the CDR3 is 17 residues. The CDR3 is CASSPLKIDPGTNEQFF. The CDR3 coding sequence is TGTGCCAGTAGTCCACTCAAAATTGACCCGGGAACCAATGAGCAGTTCTTC.

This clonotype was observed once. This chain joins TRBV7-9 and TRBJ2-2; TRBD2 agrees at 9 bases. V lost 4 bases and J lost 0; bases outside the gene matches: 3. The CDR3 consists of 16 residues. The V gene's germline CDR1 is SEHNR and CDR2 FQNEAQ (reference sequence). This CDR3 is CASSSSSGANTGELFF. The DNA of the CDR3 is TGTGCCAGCAGCTCTTCTAGCGGGGCGAACACCGGGGAGCTGTTTTTT.

The CDR3 DNA is TGTGCCAGTTCGGTGGGGGTGACGGATCAGCCCCAGCATTTT. As protein: CASSVGVTDQPQHF. The V gene is TRBV27, the J gene TRBJ1-5; D possibly corresponds to TRBD1 (5 bases). Germline CDR1 and CDR2: MNHEY and SMNVEV (reference sequence). Trimming left V 9 bases short and J 5 bases short, with 17 bases between. The CDR3 runs 14 residues.

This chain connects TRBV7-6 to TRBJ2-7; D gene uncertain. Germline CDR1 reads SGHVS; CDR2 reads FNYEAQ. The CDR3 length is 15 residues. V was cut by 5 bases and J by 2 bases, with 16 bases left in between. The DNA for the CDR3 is TGTGCCAGCAGCCTTCTGGCTGAGAGGACCTACGAGCAGTACTTC. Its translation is CASSLLAERTYEQYF.

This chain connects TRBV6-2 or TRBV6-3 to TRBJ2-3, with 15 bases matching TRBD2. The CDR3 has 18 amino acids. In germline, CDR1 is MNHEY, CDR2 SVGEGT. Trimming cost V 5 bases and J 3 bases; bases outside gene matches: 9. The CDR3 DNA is TGTGCCAGCAGTCAAGGACTAGCGGGAGGGCCCGGGACAGATACGCAGTATTTT. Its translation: CASSQGLAGGPGTDTQYF.

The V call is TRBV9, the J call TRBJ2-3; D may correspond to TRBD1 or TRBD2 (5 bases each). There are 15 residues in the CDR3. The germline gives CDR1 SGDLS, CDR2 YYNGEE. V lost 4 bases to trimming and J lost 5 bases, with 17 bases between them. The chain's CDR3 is CASSQEAGQVDTQYF. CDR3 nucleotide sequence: TGTGCCAGCAGCCAGGAGGCAGGGCAGGTAGATACGCAGTATTTT.

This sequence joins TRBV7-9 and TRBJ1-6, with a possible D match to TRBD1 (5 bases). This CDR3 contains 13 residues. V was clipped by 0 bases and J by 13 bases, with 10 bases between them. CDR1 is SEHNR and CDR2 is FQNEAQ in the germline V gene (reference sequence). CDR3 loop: CASSLARGAPLHF. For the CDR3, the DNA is TGTGCCAGCAGCTTAGCCCGGGGCGCTCCCCTCCACTTT.

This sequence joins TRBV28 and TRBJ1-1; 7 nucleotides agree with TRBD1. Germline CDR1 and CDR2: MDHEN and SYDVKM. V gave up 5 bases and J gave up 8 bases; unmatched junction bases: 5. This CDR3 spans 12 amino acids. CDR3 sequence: CASSHGTDEAFF. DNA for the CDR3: TGTGCCAGCAGTCACGGGACAGACGAAGCTTTCTTT.

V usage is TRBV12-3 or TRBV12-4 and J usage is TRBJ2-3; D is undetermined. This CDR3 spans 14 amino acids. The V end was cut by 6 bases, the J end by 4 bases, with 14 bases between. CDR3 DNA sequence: TGTGCCAGCAGCCCCAGCCAAGGCGCAGATACGCAGTATTTT. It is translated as CASSPSQGADTQYF.

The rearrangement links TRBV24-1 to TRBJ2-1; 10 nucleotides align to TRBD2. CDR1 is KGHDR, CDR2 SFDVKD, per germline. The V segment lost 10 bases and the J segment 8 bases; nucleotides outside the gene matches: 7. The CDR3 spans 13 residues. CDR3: CATSSGRRDEQFF. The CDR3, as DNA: TGTGCCACATCTAGCGGGAGAAGGGATGAGCAGTTCTTC.

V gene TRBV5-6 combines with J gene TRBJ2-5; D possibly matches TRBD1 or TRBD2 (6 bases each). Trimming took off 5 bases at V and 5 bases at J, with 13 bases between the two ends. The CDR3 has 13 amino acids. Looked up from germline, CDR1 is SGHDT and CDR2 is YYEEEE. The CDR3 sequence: CASSVGGWETQYF. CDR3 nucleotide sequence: TGTGCCAGCAGTGTCGGGGGCTGGGAGACCCAGTACTTC.

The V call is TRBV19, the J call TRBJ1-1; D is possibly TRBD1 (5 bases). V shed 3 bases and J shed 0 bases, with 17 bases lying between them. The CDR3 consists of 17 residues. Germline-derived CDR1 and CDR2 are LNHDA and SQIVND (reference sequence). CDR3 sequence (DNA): TGTGCCAGTAGTATCGGGCAGGGTGAGCTCATGAACACTGAAGCTTTCTTT. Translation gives CASSIGQGELMNTEAFF.

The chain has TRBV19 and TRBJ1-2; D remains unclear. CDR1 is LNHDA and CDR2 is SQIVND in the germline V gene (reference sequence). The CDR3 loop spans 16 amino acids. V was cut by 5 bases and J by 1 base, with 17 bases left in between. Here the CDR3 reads CASSPSLRDYNYGYTF. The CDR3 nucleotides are TGTGCCAGTAGTCCGAGTTTAAGGGATTATAACTATGGCTACACCTTC.

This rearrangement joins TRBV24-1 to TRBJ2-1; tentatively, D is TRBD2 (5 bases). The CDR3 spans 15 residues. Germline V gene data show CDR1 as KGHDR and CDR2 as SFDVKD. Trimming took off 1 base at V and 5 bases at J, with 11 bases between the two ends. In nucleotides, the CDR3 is TGTGCCACCAGTGATTTCGGGGTAACCCACAATGAGCAGTTCTTC. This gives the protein CATSDFGVTHNEQFF.

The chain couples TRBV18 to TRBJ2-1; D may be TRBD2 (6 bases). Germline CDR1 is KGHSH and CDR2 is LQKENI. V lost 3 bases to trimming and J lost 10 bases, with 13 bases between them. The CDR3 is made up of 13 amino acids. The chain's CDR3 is CASSPNGGGEQFF. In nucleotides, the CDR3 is TGTGCCAGCTCACCGAACGGGGGAGGCGAGCAGTTCTTC.

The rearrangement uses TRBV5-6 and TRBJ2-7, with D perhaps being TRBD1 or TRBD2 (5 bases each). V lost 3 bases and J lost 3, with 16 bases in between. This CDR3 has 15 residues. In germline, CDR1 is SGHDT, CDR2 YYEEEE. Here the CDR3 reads CASSSAGTPFYEQYF. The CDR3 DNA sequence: TGTGCCAGCAGCTCCGCCGGGACCCCCTTCTACGAGCAGTACTTC.

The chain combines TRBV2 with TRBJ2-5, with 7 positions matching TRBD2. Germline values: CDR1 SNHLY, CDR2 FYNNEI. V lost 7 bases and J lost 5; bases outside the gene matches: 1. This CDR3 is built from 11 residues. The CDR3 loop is CASMGGETQYF. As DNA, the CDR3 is TGTGCCAGCATGGGAGGGGAGACCCAGTACTTC.